The rows below give T cell receptor beta chains drawn from one sample of a study of T cells expressing NK-cell markers. TCRdb reprocessed the 5' RACE reads and stores each CDR3 protein as one record, lacking DNA. Its table lists 500,000 to 700,000 distinct CDR3 sequences. The source material was blood T cells: a sorted CD56 or NKG2C T cell subset, CD4+ or CD8+ T cells, or bulk PBMC T cells (not recorded which). The receptors were gathered from a man aged 18 to 29 in good health. Both conserved end residues are part of each CDR3.

v_call	j_call	cdr3_aa
TRBV7-9	TRBJ2-2	CASSPPGRAGELFF
TRBV15	TRBJ2-4	CATSRTTMGGKNIQYF
TRBV9	TRBJ2-1	CASSVAKIAGDNEQFF
TRBV14	TRBJ1-3	CASSQEVWTSGNTIYF
TRBV6-5	TRBJ2-2	CASSSRIGLGTGELFF
TRBV7-9	TRBJ2-5	CASSLTRDRARWETQYF
TRBV3-1	TRBJ2-3	CASSLFPEDTQYF
TRBV12-3/TRBV12-4	TRBJ1-3	CASSLVVRGNTIYF
TRBV6-5	TRBJ1-1	CASAPTGADTEAFF
TRBV11-2	TRBJ2-3	CASSLDVRGADTQYF
TRBV6-1	TRBJ2-1	CASRELAGASNEQFF
TRBV20-1	TRBJ2-1	CSARDHSESSYNEQFF
TRBV12-3/TRBV12-4	TRBJ2-3	CASSMNLLSTDTQYF
TRBV6-1	TRBJ2-3	CASRDPRQRVSTDTQYF
TRBV7-9	TRBJ2-3	CASSPPPRGGSTDTQYF
TRBV12-3/TRBV12-4	TRBJ2-3	CASSFRAGGDTDTQYF
TRBV12-3/TRBV12-4	TRBJ2-2	CASSSGLAGATGELFF
TRBV10-3	TRBJ2-7	CAIRMDSFDEQYF
TRBV24-1	TRBJ2-7	CATSDPGQGSGEQYF
TRBV29-1	TRBJ1-4	CSVGITGWGEKLFF
TRBV14	TRBJ2-3	CASSQVRTLQNTQYF
TRBV9	TRBJ2-1	CASSVTATVGYGRADEQFF
TRBV6-2/TRBV6-3	TRBJ1-5	CASSYWTGSYRRSNQPQHF
TRBV21-1	TRBJ2-2	CASSTEALRGWNAGELFF
TRBV3-1	TRBJ2-1	CASSRNPPGLATHNEQFF
TRBV20-1	TRBJ2-3	CSARYPGGPSSTDTQYF
TRBV6-5	TRBJ2-3	CASSYSGLEDTQYF
TRBV4-1	TRBJ2-4	CASSQVSGRVSGNIQYF
TRBV28	TRBJ2-5	CASSFEQGETQYF
TRBV7-2	TRBJ1-1	CASSTRDRPMNTEAFF
TRBV12-3/TRBV12-4	TRBJ2-1	CASSQTRINEQFF
TRBV5-1	TRBJ2-1	CASSLIRSGRNEQFF
TRBV28	TRBJ2-1	CASTLGPYEQFF
TRBV9	TRBJ2-2	CASSVRSASTGELFF
TRBV5-1	TRBJ2-1	CASCGMGRSYNEQFF
TRBV20-1	TRBJ2-1	CSASRSNEQFF
TRBV20-1	TRBJ2-3	CSAGETNTDTQYF
TRBV20-1	TRBJ2-2	CSARPASGNSWELFF
TRBV19	TRBJ2-3	CASNSAGTSGTDTQYF
TRBV4-1	TRBJ2-7	CASSQPRTALTPYEQYF
TRBV30	TRBJ2-7	CAWSVWGVRDEQYF
TRBV2	TRBJ2-1	CASSGLEGSTSQNEQFF
TRBV2	TRBJ2-4	CASKQNGVKYF
TRBV15	TRBJ1-1	CATSRRPDTEAFF
TRBV12-3/TRBV12-4	TRBJ2-5	CASSLRRERETQYF
TRBV6-5	TRBJ1-2	CASSYGQVGDYGYTF
TRBV9	TRBJ2-4	CASSVDPLAAKNIQYF
TRBV5-1	TRBJ2-1	CASNPGHRRDEQFF
TRBV15	TRBJ1-5	CATSRVPGVGEPQHF
TRBV12-3/TRBV12-4	TRBJ1-6	CASSLLLTHLISPLHF
TRBV29-1	TRBJ2-1	CSVGFRARNNEQFF
TRBV20-1	TRBJ2-3	CSANRPDRGTDTQYF
TRBV9	TRBJ2-4	CASSPEAGGSAKNIQYF
TRBV6-1	TRBJ2-1	CASRAGFHNEQFF
TRBV12-3/TRBV12-4	TRBJ2-7	CASSPGPGQGYYEQYF
TRBV12-3/TRBV12-4	TRBJ2-5	CASSPIAGAGRETQYF
TRBV27	TRBJ2-2	CASSLASRGELFF
TRBV9	TRBJ2-7	CASSVGWSVEGSEQYF
TRBV28	TRBJ2-3	CASLPRSDRYTDTQYF